This T cell receptor (beta chain) was captured by sequencing in a study of cytomegalovirus exposure and HLA in healthy donors. Study details: There were 90 million to 130 million unique TCR beta sequences, drawn from roughly 200 million T cells, in an earlier analysis.

Amplification used 60 Vbeta primers and 13 Jbeta primers. Clones were read by immunoSEQ multiplex PCR, and TCRdb kept only the in-frame ones, dropping some. The sample holds 60,000 or so clones, 77% seen once. This clone was counted a few times. Its antigen is not identified. Study-wide results and limits: TCR beta V- and J-gene trimming was later associated with a missense DCLRE1C variant. Most of the TCR beta V segments (in an earlier analysis) were productive either about 87% or about 30% of the time.

Material: PBMCs. The TCR comes from a woman between 40 and 55 years old in good health and CMV-seropositive.

The chain's CDR3 is CASSLALSLRRSTGELFF. In DNA, the CDR3 is TGTGCCAGCAGCTTAGCGTTGAGCCTTCGGAGGTCCACCGGGGAGCTGTTTTTT. V usage is TRBV7-2 and J usage is TRBJ2-2; D perhaps matches TRBD2 (5 bases). The germline gives CDR1 SGHTA, CDR2 FQGNSA. The CDR3 is 18 residues long. Trimming took off 0 bases at V and 4 bases at J, with 18 bases between the two ends. Together with reference TRBV7-2 and TRBJ2-2, the CDR3 gives the full variable domain: GAGVSQSPSNKVTEKGKDVELRCDPISGHTALYWYRQSLGQGLEFLIYFQGNSAPDKSGLPSDRFSAERTGGSVSTLTIQRTQQEDSAVYLCASSLALSLRRSTGELFFGEGSRLTVL.